These 2 T cell receptor beta chains share one sample of origin, sequenced in a study of beta chain features in type 1 diabetes. General study findings and limits: Shorter TCRB CDR3s, moderately but significantly so, were found in Type 1 diabetes patients in all four CD4+ subsets.

Since all of the isolated RNA was reverse transcribed, expressed TCRB transcripts were what got sequenced. The data were produced by immunoSEQ multiplex PCR, yet TCRdb's version contains in-frame clones alone and is incomplete. The sample contains about 230,000 clones, approximately 16% of which appear only once. These TCRs' antigens remain unknown. Material: naive CD4+ T cells from blood. Source of these receptors: a man younger than 40 with type 1 diabetes.

This clone was seen more than once but under ten times. J is TRBJ2-3 and V is TRBV30; D remains unclear. The CDR3 loop spans 13 amino acids. Trimming removed 4 bases from V and 2 bases from J, with 10 bases in between. Germline values: CDR1 GTSNPN, CDR2 SVGIG (reference sequence). The CDR3, as DNA: TGTGCCTGGAACGCAGGATTCACAGATACGCAGTATTTT. Translating gives CAWNAGFTDTQYF.

DNA for the CDR3: TGCAGCGTTCTACTCAACTCCTACGAGCAGTACTTC. It is translated as CSVLLNSYEQYF. This chain links TRBV29-1 with TRBJ2-7; unclear D gene. The V gene's germline CDR1 is SQVTM and CDR2 ANQGSEA. V lost 5 bases and J 0 bases, leaving 8 bases between the germline ends. The CDR3 has 12 residues.